This is a list of T cell receptor beta chains from one sample in a study of cytotoxic CD8 clonotypes in ibrutinib-treated CLL. Libraries were prepared by immunoSEQ multiplex PCR; TCRdb keeps only in-frame clonotypes and omits some of them. The table has approximately 40,000 clones, roughly three quarters seen once; the top ten hold over 9.5%. Here the sequenced sample was PBMCs, taken at disease progression, from a patient treated with ibrutinib. These TCRs come from a human donor with chronic lymphocytic leukemia. The CDR3 runs from the conserved cysteine through the conserved F or W.

V	J	length	CDR3
TRBV9	TRBJ2-3	15	CASSVVAWDTDTQYF
TRBV2	TRBJ1-1	15	CASSDFVVVRTEAFF
TRBV10-2	TRBJ2-7	13	CASSLALGYEQYF
TRBV28	TRBJ2-7	15	CASSLSGTGAYEQYF
TRBV29-1	TRBJ1-5	17	CSLKEGGQGIFNQPQHF
TRBV5-4	TRBJ2-2	12	CASSLTTGELFF
TRBV6-5	TRBJ1-2	13	CASSKTGGHGYTF
TRBV5-1	TRBJ1-2	14	CASAEDGTNYGYTF
TRBV7-8	TRBJ2-7	15	CASSPPPRTSYEQYF
TRBV19	TRBJ1-1	14	CASSKGAGNTEAFF
TRBV28	TRBJ2-5	15	CASRSGGLGGETQYF
TRBV5-1	TRBJ2-1	18	CASSRVPTGHPNYNEQFF
TRBV7-8	TRBJ2-3	15	CASSSSGGVADTQYF
TRBV7-2	TRBJ2-7	12	CASSPMGYEQYF
TRBV5-6	TRBJ2-7	14	CASSLAWGAYEQYF
TRBV27	TRBJ2-3	16	CASSARGAGGGRTQYF
TRBV16	TRBJ2-7	11	CASSRPPEQYF
TRBV10-1	TRBJ2-2	15	CASSEGSSNTGELFF
TRBV6-1	TRBJ1-6	18	CASSEQGVKSSYNSPLHF
TRBV6-1	TRBJ1-4	15	CASSEVSGTNEKLFF
TRBV7-8	TRBJ2-7	14	CASSLGYDSYEQYF
TRBV7-9	TRBJ1-1	12	CASSIGVPEAFF
TRBV11-3	TRBJ2-5	14	CASSRGAPQETQYF
TRBV19	TRBJ2-7	14	CASSRAYSSYEQYF